These T cell receptor beta chains were read from a single sample in a study of T cell changes during pregnancy in multiple sclerosis. Data came from immunoSEQ multiplex PCR; TCRdb stores just in-frame clones and leaves some out. The sample consists of 45,000 to 65,000 clones, approximately 91% of them appearing once. This material consisted of CD4+ T cells from peripheral blood mononuclear cells, taken in the third trimester of pregnancy. Receptor source: a female donor with multiple sclerosis, enrolled in a pregnancy study. CDR3s include the opening cysteine and the closing phenylalanine or tryptophan. Fields, in order: clone size, J gene, V gene, D gene, CDR3 length, CDR3 DNA, CDR3 protein. D genes are given only for firm matches. Size values are once, few and many counts, or a class for expanded clones, and some rows have none.

.	TRBJ1-3	TRBV6-5	.	13	TGTGCCAGTCAGGTCGGCTCTGGAAACACCATATATTTT	CASQVGSGNTIYF
few	TRBJ1-2	TRBV7-9	.	12	TGTGCCAGCAGCTTAACAGGGACTGGCTACACCTTC	CASSLTGTGYTF
few	TRBJ1-1	TRBV2	TRBD1	15	TGTGCCAGCAGCGCGACAGGGTTGGGAAACACTGAAGCTTTCTTT	CASSATGLGNTEAFF
.	TRBJ1-1	TRBV5-1	.	14	TGCGCCAGCAGCAGCTCCGGACAGAACACTGAAGCTTTCTTT	CASSSSGQNTEAFF
.	TRBJ1-4	TRBV9	.	13	TGTGCCAGCAGCGTAACTCCCTCGACTGAACTGTTTTTT	CASSVTPSTELFF
.	TRBJ2-1	TRBV7-6	.	16	TGTGCCAGCAGCTTAACGGGCGGCGGGTCCAACAATGAGCAGTTCTTC	CASSLTGGGSNNEQFF
.	TRBJ1-2	TRBV2	.	14	TGTGCCAGCAGTGTATTAGACAGATCCTATGGCTACACCTTC	CASSVLDRSYGYTF
once	TRBJ1-4	TRBV5-6	.	14	TGTGCCAGCAGCGGCGGAAGCACTAATGAAAAACTGTTTTTT	CASSGGSTNEKLFF
few	TRBJ2-3	TRBV7-8	TRBD2	15	TGTGCCAGCAGCATTACTAGCGGGGGGGCGGGAACGCAGTATTTT	CASSITSGGAGTQYF
.	TRBJ1-3	TRBV9	TRBD1	14	TGTGCCAGCAGCCCTGGGACAGGGGGAAACACCATATATTTT	CASSPGTGGNTIYF
.	TRBJ1-6	TRBV14	.	16	TGTGCCAGCAGCCGGAACGGGAACTCCTATAATTCACCCCTCCACTTT	CASSRNGNSYNSPLHF
.	TRBJ2-5	TRBV19	.	9	TGTGCCAGCCGGGAGACCCAGTACTTC	CASRETQYF
.	TRBJ2-2	TRBV30	.	14	TGTGCCTGGAGGCTGGACAGCCGCACCGGGGAGCTGTTTTTT	CAWRLDSRTGELFF
.	TRBJ1-5	TRBV27	.	17	TGTGCCAGCTCGAGGGGTTCCCGCGAGGGGGGCAATCAGCCCCAGCATTTT	CASSRGSREGGNQPQHF
.	TRBJ1-1	TRBV7-3	.	14	TGTGCCAGCAGCCCCATGGGGGAGGGGACTGAAGCTTTCTTT	CASSPMGEGTEAFF
.	TRBJ2-7	TRBV29-1	.	12	TGCAGCGCGGTGGGGGGTGACTACGAGCAGTACTTC	CSAVGGDYEQYF
.	TRBJ2-2	TRBV15	.	14	TGTGCCACCAGCAGAGACCCCGAGGGAGGGGAGCTGTTTTTT	CATSRDPEGGELFF
.	TRBJ2-1	TRBV10-3	TRBD2	14	TGTGCCATCAGGAAGGATAGCGGGGGTTTCTCCCAGTTCTTC	CAIRKDSGGFSQFF
.	TRBJ1-6	TRBV11-2	.	15	TGTGCCAGCCTGGGCGAGAGCTCCTATAATTCACCCCTCCACTTT	CASLGESSYNSPLHF
.	TRBJ1-1	TRBV29-1	.	13	TGCAGCGGTCGTATTGGCATTGACACTGAAGCTTTCTTT	CSGRIGIDTEAFF
.	TRBJ1-4	TRBV7-9	TRBD1	14	TGTGCCAGCAGCCCGGGACAGGGGTTTGAAAAACTGTTTTTT	CASSPGQGFEKLFF
.	TRBJ2-7	TRBV15	.	12	TGTGCCACCAGCAGGAACAGCTACGAGCAGTACTTC	CATSRNSYEQYF
.	TRBJ2-5	TRBV10-3	TRBD2	16	TGTGCCATCAGTGAGTCTAATGCGGGGGGGCAAGAGACCCAGTACTTC	CAISESNAGGQETQYF
.	TRBJ1-4	TRBV18	.	14	TGTGCCAGCTCACGTCAGGGGTCAGGTGAAAAACTGTTTTTT	CASSRQGSGEKLFF
.	TRBJ2-5	TRBV7-6	.	16	TGTGCCAGCAGCCCCAGCTACTCCCTCCCCGGGGAAGAGCAGTACTTC	CASSPSYSLPGEEQYF
.	TRBJ2-3	TRBV2	.	15	TGTGCCAGCAGGTGGAGGGGGGGAAGCACAGATACGCAGTATTTT	CASRWRGGSTDTQYF
few	TRBJ1-5	TRBV29-1	.	13	TGCAGCGTTGTGGAAGACAGGAGACAGCCCCAGCATTTT	CSVVEDRRQPQHF
.	TRBJ1-1	TRBV6-5	.	14	TGTGCCAGCACCCAGCGGGGGCGGGGGACTGAAGCTTTCTTT	CASTQRGRGTEAFF
.	TRBJ2-2	TRBV5-1	.	15	TGCGCCAGCAGCCTGGCCGGGGGTTTGTCCCGGGAGCTGTTTTTT	CASSLAGGLSRELFF
.	TRBJ2-3	TRBV6-6	TRBD2	15	TGTGCCAGCAATCGACTAGCGGTTAGTATCGATACGCAGTATTTT	CASNRLAVSIDTQYF
.	TRBJ2-1	TRBV5-6	.	13	TGTGCCAGCAGCTTCACCCGCCGCGATGAGCAGTTCTTC	CASSFTRRDEQFF
.	TRBJ1-1	TRBV9	.	14	TGTGCCAGCAGCGTTGGTACAGGGACGACTGAAGCTTTCTTT	CASSVGTGTTEAFF
.	TRBJ2-7	TRBV19	.	14	TGTGCCAGTAGTATAGGGGAGTGGGCCTACGAGCAGTACTTC	CASSIGEWAYEQYF